What follows is one T cell receptor beta chain and its context. Its antigen is unknown. Genomic DNA constituted the template upon which TCR beta VDJ and CDR3 profiling was performed. TCRdb fed the reads into MiXCR, producing one record per CDR3 protein. Of about 110,000 distinct CDR3 sequences in the sample, 40% to 65% were seen once. This record comes from a study of CD8+CD57+ T cells in acquired aplastic anemia. Turning to the study itself: Sorted CD4+ and CD8+ cells yielded DNA averaging around 3.2 ug. There were 10 million to 12 million reads, on average, for CD4+ cells from healthy donors. General study findings and limits: It was found that 25 to 35 CD8+ CDR3 sequences were shared between patients and controls.

The receptor was derived from a human donor in good health, serving as a control. The specimen sequenced was sorted CD4+, CD8+, or CD8+CD57+ T cells (not recorded which) from PBMCs.

The chain's CDR3 is CASSWTDAPLYEQYF. The CDR3 nucleotides read TGTGCCAGCAGCTGGACGGATGCACCTCTCTACGAGCAGTACTTC. The rearrangement uses TRBV13 and TRBJ2-1; D ambiguous. The end of the DNA is better explained by TRBJ2-7, so the J call may be wrong. CDR3 length equals 15 residues. CDR1 is PRHDT, CDR2 FYEKMQ, per germline (reference sequence).